This T cell receptor beta chain was documented in a study of beta chain features in type 1 diabetes. Every isolated RNA sample was fully reverse transcribed, so sequencing captured expressed TCRB transcripts. Sequencing used immunoSEQ multiplex PCR; TCRdb keeps in-frame clones, though not all of them. The sample lists a few hundred thousand clones, less than 15% occurring once. The V gene lost 4 bases and the J gene lost 1 base, with 21 bases spanning the gap. The CDR3 length is 18 residues. The germline gives CDR1 LGHNA, CDR2 YNFKEQ. The V call is TRBV4-2, the J call TRBJ2-3; no reliable D call. Material: naive CD4+ T cells from blood. This clonotype was obtained from a woman between 18 and 29 years old in good health. The CDR3 region has the DNA TGTGCCAGCAGCCTATCACCTTCGACTCAATATGGCACAGATACGCAGTATTTT. Protein: CASSLSPSTQYGTDTQYF.